This entry concerns a single TCR beta chain. Its antigen is currently unknown. The germline V gene encodes CDR1 SGHRS and CDR2 YFSETQ. CDR3 length: 15 residues. V lost 4 bases to trimming and J lost 3 bases, with 11 bases between them. A second 7 to 11 cycle PCR used barcoded and J-beta primers. From each sample, at least 3 million paired-end reads containing CDR3 were obtained. TCRdb processed the 5' RACE reads anew with MiXCR; each CDR3 protein has one entry. Of fewer than 1,200,000 distinct CDR3 sequences in the sample, 20% to 25% were seen once. This sample is drawn from a study of blood T cells in healthy people across ages. General study results and limits: Researchers deemed the diversity estimates from one million T cells underestimates.

These data also formed part of another study, on T cells of mothers and their children. Turning to that study: Related mother and child pairs showed slightly greater overlap (not significant) than unrelated pairs did.

The sample taken for sequencing was blood. The TCR sequence derives from a girl aged 2 to 9 in good health. The gene calls are TRBV5-1 and TRBJ1-6, with D unresolved. CDR3 sequence reads: CASSRKTDYNSPLHF. CDR3 bases: TGCGCCAGCAGCCGGAAGACCGACTATAATTCACCCCTCCACTTT.